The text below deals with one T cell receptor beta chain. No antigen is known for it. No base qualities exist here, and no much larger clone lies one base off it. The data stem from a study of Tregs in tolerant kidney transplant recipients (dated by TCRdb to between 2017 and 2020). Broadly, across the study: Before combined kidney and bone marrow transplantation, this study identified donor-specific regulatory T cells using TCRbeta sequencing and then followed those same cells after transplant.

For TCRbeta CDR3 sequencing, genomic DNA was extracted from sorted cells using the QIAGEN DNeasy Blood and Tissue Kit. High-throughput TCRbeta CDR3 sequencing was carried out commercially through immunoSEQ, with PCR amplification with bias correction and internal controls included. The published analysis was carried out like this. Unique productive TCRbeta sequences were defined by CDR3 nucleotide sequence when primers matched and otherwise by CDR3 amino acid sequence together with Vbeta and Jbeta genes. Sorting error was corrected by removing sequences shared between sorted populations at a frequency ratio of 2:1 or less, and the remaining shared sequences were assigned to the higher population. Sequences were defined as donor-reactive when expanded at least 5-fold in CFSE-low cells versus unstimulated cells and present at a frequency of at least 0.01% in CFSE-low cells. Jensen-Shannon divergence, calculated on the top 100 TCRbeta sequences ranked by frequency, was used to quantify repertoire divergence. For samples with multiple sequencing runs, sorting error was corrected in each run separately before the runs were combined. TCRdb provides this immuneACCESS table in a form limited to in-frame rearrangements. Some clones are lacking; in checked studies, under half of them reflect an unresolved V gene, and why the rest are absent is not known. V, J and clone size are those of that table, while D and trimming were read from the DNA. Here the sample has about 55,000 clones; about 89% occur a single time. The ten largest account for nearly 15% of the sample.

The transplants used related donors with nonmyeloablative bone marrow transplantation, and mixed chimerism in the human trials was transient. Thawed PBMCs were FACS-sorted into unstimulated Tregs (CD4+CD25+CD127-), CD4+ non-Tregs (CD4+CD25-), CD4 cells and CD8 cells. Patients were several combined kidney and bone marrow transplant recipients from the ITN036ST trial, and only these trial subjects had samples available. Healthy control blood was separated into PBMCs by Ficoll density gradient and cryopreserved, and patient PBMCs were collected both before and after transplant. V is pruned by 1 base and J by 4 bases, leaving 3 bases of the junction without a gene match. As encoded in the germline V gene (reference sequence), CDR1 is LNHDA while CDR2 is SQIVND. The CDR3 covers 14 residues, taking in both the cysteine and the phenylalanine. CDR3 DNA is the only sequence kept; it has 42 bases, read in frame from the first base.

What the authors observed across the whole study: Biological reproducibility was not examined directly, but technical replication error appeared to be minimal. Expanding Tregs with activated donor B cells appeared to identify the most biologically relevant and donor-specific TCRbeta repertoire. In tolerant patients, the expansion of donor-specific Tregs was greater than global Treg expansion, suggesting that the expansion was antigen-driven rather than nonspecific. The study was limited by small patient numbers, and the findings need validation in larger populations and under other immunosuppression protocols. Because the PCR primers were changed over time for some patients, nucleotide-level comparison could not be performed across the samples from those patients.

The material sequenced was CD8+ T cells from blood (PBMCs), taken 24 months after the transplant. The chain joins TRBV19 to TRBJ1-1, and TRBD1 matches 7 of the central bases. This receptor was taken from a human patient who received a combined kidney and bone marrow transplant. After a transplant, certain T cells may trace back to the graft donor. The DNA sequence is TGTGCCAGTAGTATAGCGGAGGGGGCCACTGAAGCTTTCTTT. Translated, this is CASSIAEGATEAFF.